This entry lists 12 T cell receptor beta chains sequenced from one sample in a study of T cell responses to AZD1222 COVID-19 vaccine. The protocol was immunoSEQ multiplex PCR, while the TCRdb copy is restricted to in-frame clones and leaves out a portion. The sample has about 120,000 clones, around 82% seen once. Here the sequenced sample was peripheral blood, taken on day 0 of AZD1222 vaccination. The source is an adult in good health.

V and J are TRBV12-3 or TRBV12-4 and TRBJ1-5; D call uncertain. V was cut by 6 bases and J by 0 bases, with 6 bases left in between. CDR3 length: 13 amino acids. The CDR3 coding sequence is TGTGCCAGCAGACAATATAGCAATCAGCCCCAGCATTTT. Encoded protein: CASRQYSNQPQHF.

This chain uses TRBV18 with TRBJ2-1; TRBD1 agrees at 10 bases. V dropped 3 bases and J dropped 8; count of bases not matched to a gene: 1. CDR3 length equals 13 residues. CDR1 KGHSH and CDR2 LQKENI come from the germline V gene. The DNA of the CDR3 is TGTGCCAGCTCACCCGGGACAGGGGATGAGCAGTTCTTC. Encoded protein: CASSPGTGDEQFF.

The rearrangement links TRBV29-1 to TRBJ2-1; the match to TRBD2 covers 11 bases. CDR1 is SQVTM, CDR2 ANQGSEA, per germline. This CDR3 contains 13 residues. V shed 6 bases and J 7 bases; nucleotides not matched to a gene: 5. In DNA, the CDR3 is TGCAGCGTCTTAGCGGGAGGGGGAAATGAGCAGTTCTTC. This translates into CSVLAGGGNEQFF.

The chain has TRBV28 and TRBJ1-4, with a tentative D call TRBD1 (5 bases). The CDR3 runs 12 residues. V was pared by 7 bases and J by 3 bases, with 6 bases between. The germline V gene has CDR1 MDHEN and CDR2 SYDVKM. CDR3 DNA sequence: TGTGCCAGCACGGGGGCTAATGAAAAACTGTTTTTT. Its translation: CASTGANEKLFF.

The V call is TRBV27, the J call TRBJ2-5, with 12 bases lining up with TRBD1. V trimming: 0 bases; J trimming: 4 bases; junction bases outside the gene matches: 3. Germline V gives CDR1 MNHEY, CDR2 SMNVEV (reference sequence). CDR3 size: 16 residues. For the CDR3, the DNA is TGTGCCAGCAGTTTATCGGGACAGGGGGCTGGAGAGACCCAGTACTTC. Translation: CASSLSGQGAGETQYF.

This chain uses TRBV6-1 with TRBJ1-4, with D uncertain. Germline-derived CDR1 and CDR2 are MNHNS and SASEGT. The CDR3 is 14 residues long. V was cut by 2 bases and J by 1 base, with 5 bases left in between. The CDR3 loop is CASSEWKTNEKLFF. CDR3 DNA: TGTGCCAGCAGTGAATGGAAAACTAATGAAAAACTGTTTTTT.

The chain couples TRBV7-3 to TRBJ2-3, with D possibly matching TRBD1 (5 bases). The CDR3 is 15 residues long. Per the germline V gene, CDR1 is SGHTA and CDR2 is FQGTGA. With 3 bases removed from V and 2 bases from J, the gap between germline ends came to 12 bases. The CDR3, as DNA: TGTGCCAGCAGCTTGGGGCCTGCTTACACAGATACGCAGTATTTT. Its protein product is CASSLGPAYTDTQYF.

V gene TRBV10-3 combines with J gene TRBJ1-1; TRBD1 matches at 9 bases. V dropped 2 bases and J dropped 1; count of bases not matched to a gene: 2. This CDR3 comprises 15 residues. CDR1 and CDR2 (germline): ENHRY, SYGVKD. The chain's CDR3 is CAISEGDRANTEAFF. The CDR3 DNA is TGTGCCATCAGTGAGGGGGACAGGGCGAACACTGAAGCTTTCTTT.

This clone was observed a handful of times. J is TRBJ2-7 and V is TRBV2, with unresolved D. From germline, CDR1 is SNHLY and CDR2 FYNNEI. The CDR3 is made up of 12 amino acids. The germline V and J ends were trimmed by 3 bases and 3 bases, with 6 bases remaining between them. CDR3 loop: CASSDSSYEQYF. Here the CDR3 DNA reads TGTGCCAGCAGTGATAGTAGCTACGAGCAGTACTTC. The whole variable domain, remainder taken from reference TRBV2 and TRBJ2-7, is EPEVTQTPSHQVTQMGQEVILRCVPISNHLYFYWYRQILGQKVEFLVSFYNNEISEKSEIFDDQFSVERPDGSNFTLKIRSTKLEDSAMYFCASSDSSYEQYFGPGTRLTVT.

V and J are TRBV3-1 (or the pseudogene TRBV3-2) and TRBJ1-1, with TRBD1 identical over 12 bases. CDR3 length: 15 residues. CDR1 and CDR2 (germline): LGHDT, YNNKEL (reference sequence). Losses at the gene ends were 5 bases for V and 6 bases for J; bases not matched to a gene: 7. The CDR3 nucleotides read TGTGCCAGCAGCGGAACGGGACAGGGGGCGCCTGAAGCTTTCTTT. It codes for CASSGTGQGAPEAFF.

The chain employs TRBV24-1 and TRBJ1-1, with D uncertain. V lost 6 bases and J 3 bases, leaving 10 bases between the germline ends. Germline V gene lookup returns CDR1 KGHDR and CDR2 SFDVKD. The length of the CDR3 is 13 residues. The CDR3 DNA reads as TGTGCCACCAGTTTAGGGCAGGACACTGAAGCTTTCTTT. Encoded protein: CATSLGQDTEAFF.

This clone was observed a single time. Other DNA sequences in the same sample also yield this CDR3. The CDR3 loop reads CASSSKTGSPYEQYF. CDR3 nucleotide sequence: TGTGCCAGCAGTTCCAAAACAGGATCTCCCTACGAGCAGTACTTC. The chain joins TRBV28 to TRBJ2-7, with a tentative D call TRBD1 (5 bases). Between the trimmed V and J ends, which lost 4 bases and 2 bases, there was a span of 15 bases. The CDR3 loop spans 15 amino acids. CDR1 MDHEN and CDR2 SYDVKM come from the germline V gene.